Listed below are T cell receptor beta chains from one sample, sequenced in a study of blood T cell repertoires in COVID-19. Repertoires were generated with immunoSEQ multiplex PCR, while TCRdb's copy carries only in-frame clones and drops some. The top ten hold roughly 2.6% of the sample, which has about 220,000 clones, about nine tenths seen once. The sequencing sample was made of PBMCs or T cells enriched from blood (not recorded which). The receptor source for this set is a woman between 25 and 40 years old with acute COVID-19. Both conserved end residues are part of each CDR3. The D gene is left open where the match is weak. Size is stated for part of the rows, as once, few or many counts, or as a class when the clone is expanded.

J: TRBJ1-5; V: TRBV9; D: TRBD1; size: -; CDR3: CASSVGAGGSNQPQHF; DNA: TGTGCCAGCAGCGTAGGAGCAGGGGGTAGCAATCAGCCCCAGCATTTT
J: TRBJ2-5; V: TRBV5-4; D: TRBD2; size: -; CDR3: CASSRGGDETQYF; DNA: TGTGCCAGCAGTCGGGGAGGGGACGAGACCCAGTACTTC
J: TRBJ1-2; V: TRBV24-1; D: TRBD1; size: -; CDR3: CATSPGQGGGGYTF; DNA: TGTGCCACCAGCCCCGGACAGGGTGGAGGGGGCTACACCTTC
J: TRBJ1-1; V: TRBV6-5; D: -; size: -; CDR3: CASSYSAHHTEAFF; DNA: TGTGCCAGCAGTTACTCGGCCCATCACACTGAAGCTTTCTTT
J: TRBJ2-7; V: TRBV7-2; D: TRBD2; size: -; CDR3: CASSLWTSGYYEQYF; DNA: TGTGCCAGCAGCCTCTGGACTAGCGGGTATTACGAGCAGTACTTC
J: TRBJ2-7; V: TRBV6-5; D: TRBD1; size: -; CDR3: CASSYGQGAYEQYF; DNA: TGTGCCAGCAGTTACGGACAGGGGGCTTACGAGCAGTACTTC
J: TRBJ2-2; V: TRBV5-1; D: -; size: -; CDR3: CASSLGTTGTGELFF; DNA: TGCGCCAGCAGCTTGGGTACCACGGGAACCGGGGAGCTGTTTTTT
J: TRBJ2-1; V: TRBV6-2/TRBV6-3; D: TRBD2; size: -; CDR3: CASSYLGTSGEEQFF; DNA: TGTGCCAGCAGTTACTTGGGGACTAGCGGGGAGGAGCAGTTCTTC
J: TRBJ1-3; V: TRBV7-9; D: -; size: -; CDR3: CASSPAGSGNTIYF; DNA: TGTGCCAGCAGTCCCGCGGGCTCTGGAAACACCATATATTTT
J: TRBJ1-1; V: TRBV11-2; D: -; size: -; CDR3: CASSLDLFPLGPEAFF; DNA: TGTGCCAGCAGCTTAGATCTTTTCCCCCTGGGGCCTGAAGCTTTCTTT
J: TRBJ1-5; V: TRBV5-1; D: TRBD1; size: -; CDR3: CASSPDAQGGQPQHF; DNA: TGCGCCAGCAGCCCCGATGCACAGGGGGGTCAGCCCCAGCATTTT
J: TRBJ2-3; V: TRBV5-5; D: TRBD1; size: -; CDR3: CASSPTGQGAADTQYF; DNA: TGTGCCAGCAGCCCTACAGGACAGGGGGCAGCAGATACGCAGTATTTT
J: TRBJ1-3; V: TRBV30; D: -; size: -; CDR3: CAWSVQLSGNTIYF; DNA: TGTGCCTGGAGTGTACAGCTCTCTGGAAACACCATATATTTT
J: TRBJ2-6; V: TRBV7-6; D: -; size: -; CDR3: CASSPMSGANVLTF; DNA: TGTGCCAGCAGCCCGATGAGCGGGGCCAACGTCCTGACTTTC
J: TRBJ2-2; V: TRBV2; D: -; size: -; CDR3: CASSDNRVTGELFF; DNA: TGTGCCAGCAGCGATAACAGGGTTACCGGGGAGCTGTTTTTT
J: TRBJ1-1; V: TRBV18; D: TRBD1; size: -; CDR3: CASSPGQLNTEAFF; DNA: TGTGCCAGCTCACCGGGACAGTTAAACACTGAAGCTTTCTTT
J: TRBJ2-2; V: TRBV3-1/TRBV3-2; D: TRBD2; size: -; CDR3: CASSLAGGGTGELFF; DNA: TGTGCCAGCAGCCTAGCCGGGGGGGGCACCGGGGAGCTGTTTTTT
J: TRBJ1-1; V: TRBV20-1; D: TRBD1; size: many; CDR3: CSARGDREAFF; DNA: TGCAGTGCTAGAGGGGACAGAGAAGCTTTCTTT
J: TRBJ1-1; V: TRBV5-1; D: -; size: -; CDR3: CASSLWGVLIEGNTEAFF; DNA: TGCGCCAGCAGCTTGTGGGGGGTCCTCATTGAGGGGAACACTGAAGCTTTCTTT
J: TRBJ2-2; V: TRBV5-1; D: TRBD1; size: -; CDR3: CASSLTPYRGMNTGELFF; DNA: TGCGCCAGCAGCTTGACCCCCTACAGGGGGATGAACACCGGGGAGCTGTTTTTT
J: TRBJ1-2; V: TRBV6-5; D: TRBD1; size: -; CDR3: CASIRTGAGDYGYTF; DNA: TGTGCCAGCATCCGGACAGGGGCGGGGGATTATGGCTACACCTTC
J: TRBJ1-2; V: TRBV11-2; D: TRBD1; size: -; CDR3: CASSSFRLGTGRGYTF; DNA: TGTGCCAGCAGCTCTTTTCGCCTCGGGACAGGGAGAGGCTACACCTTC
J: TRBJ1-1; V: TRBV2; D: -; size: few; CDR3: CASSSLQDSEAFF; DNA: TGTGCCAGCAGTTCACTCCAAGACAGTGAAGCTTTCTTT
J: TRBJ2-3; V: TRBV3-1/TRBV3-2; D: -; size: -; CDR3: CASSQVWTAHHTQYF; DNA: TGTGCCAGCAGCCAAGTTTGGACAGCCCATCATACGCAGTATTTT
J: TRBJ1-2; V: TRBV7-2; D: -; size: -; CDR3: CASSLGWTESDGYTF; DNA: TGTGCCAGCAGCTTAGGATGGACAGAGAGTGATGGCTACACCTTC
J: TRBJ1-2; V: TRBV10-2; D: TRBD1; size: few; CDR3: CASSPGQGTNYGYTF; DNA: TGCGCCAGCAGCCCAGGACAGGGGACTAACTATGGCTACACCTTC
J: TRBJ1-2; V: TRBV5-1; D: TRBD1; size: -; CDR3: CASSLDPGQTINYGYTF; DNA: TGCGCCAGCAGCTTGGACCCGGGACAGACTATTAACTATGGCTACACCTTC
J: TRBJ2-6; V: TRBV30; D: -; size: once; CDR3: CAWGVGGSGANVLTF; DNA: TGTGCCTGGGGGGTAGGGGGCTCTGGGGCCAACGTCCTGACTTTC
J: TRBJ1-2; V: TRBV3-1/TRBV3-2; D: -; size: -; CDR3: CASSQGGGDNYGYTF; DNA: TGTGCCAGCAGCCAAGGCGGGGGTGATAACTATGGCTACACCTTC
J: TRBJ1-1; V: TRBV12-3/TRBV12-4; D: -; size: few; CDR3: CASSFFLNTEAFF; DNA: TGTGCCAGCAGTTTCTTTCTGAACACTGAAGCTTTCTTT
J: TRBJ2-2; V: TRBV10-2; D: TRBD1; size: -; CDR3: CASKGQGNTGELFF; DNA: TGCGCCAGTAAGGGACAGGGAAACACCGGGGAGCTGTTTTTT
J: TRBJ1-1; V: TRBV14; D: -; size: -; CDR3: CASSHGGTEAFF; DNA: TGTGCCAGCAGCCACGGGGGGACTGAAGCTTTCTTT
J: TRBJ1-6; V: TRBV5-1; D: TRBD1; size: -; CDR3: CASSSGQGGSPLHF; DNA: TGCGCCAGCAGCTCCGGACAGGGCGGTTCACCCCTCCACTTT
J: TRBJ1-5; V: TRBV19; D: TRBD1; size: -; CDR3: CASSLHGTVNSNQPQHF; DNA: TGTGCCAGTAGTCTGCACGGGACAGTTAATAGCAATCAGCCCCAGCATTTT
J: TRBJ1-5; V: TRBV27; D: -; size: -; CDR3: CASKRTASNQPQHF; DNA: TGTGCCAGCAAACGGACAGCAAGCAATCAGCCCCAGCATTTT
J: TRBJ1-6; V: TRBV7-8; D: -; size: -; CDR3: CASSLERTVAGSYNSPLHF; DNA: TGTGCCAGCAGCTTAGAGAGGACAGTGGCAGGCTCCTATAATTCACCCCTCCACTTT
J: TRBJ1-5; V: TRBV10-2; D: -; size: -; CDR3: CASSEDATGYSNQPQHF; DNA: TGCGCCAGCAGTGAGGACGCGACAGGCTACAGCAATCAGCCCCAGCATTTT
J: TRBJ1-1; V: TRBV7-8; D: -; size: -; CDR3: CASSSDRNTEAFF; DNA: TGTGCCAGCAGCTCGGACAGGAACACTGAAGCTTTCTTT
J: TRBJ1-6; V: TRBV30; D: -; size: -; CDR3: CAWSVFSGNTLHF; DNA: TGTGCCTGGAGTGTTTTCTCAGGGAACACCCTCCACTTT
J: TRBJ1-2; V: TRBV6-5; D: -; size: -; CDR3: CASSYSSGGPWYGYTF; DNA: TGTGCCAGCAGTTACTCGAGCGGGGGGCCTTGGTATGGCTACACCTTC
J: TRBJ1-2; V: TRBV10-3; D: -; size: -; CDR3: CAISESQTKDSYTF; DNA: TGTGCCATCAGTGAGTCCCAAACAAAAGACAGCTACACCTTC
J: TRBJ1-2; V: TRBV4-1; D: -; size: -; CDR3: CASSQDAGIMGYTF; DNA: TGCGCCAGCAGCCAAGACGCCGGGATAATGGGCTACACCTTC
J: TRBJ2-2; V: TRBV5-8; D: -; size: -; CDR3: CASSPARGDTGELFF; DNA: TGTGCCAGCAGCCCCGCTAGGGGCGACACCGGGGAGCTGTTTTTT
J: TRBJ2-1; V: TRBV9; D: -; size: -; CDR3: CASSAGEIYNEQFF; DNA: TGTGCCAGCAGCGCCGGAGAAATCTACAATGAGCAGTTCTTC
J: TRBJ1-1; V: TRBV13; D: TRBD1; size: -; CDR3: CASSLGGQATEAFF; DNA: TGTGCCAGCAGCTTAGGGGGACAGGCCACTGAAGCTTTCTTT
J: TRBJ1-4; V: TRBV5-4; D: TRBD1; size: -; CDR3: CASSRTGEGEKLFF; DNA: TGTGCCAGCAGCCGGACAGGAGAGGGCGAAAAACTGTTTTTT
J: TRBJ1-6; V: TRBV4-3; D: -; size: -; CDR3: CASSQDEDAGFGSPLHF; DNA: TGCGCCAGCAGCCAAGATGAGGATGCAGGGTTCGGTTCACCCCTCCACTTT
J: TRBJ2-5; V: TRBV4-3; D: -; size: -; CDR3: CASSPDRVETQYF; DNA: TGCGCCAGCAGTCCTGACAGAGTAGAGACCCAGTACTTC
J: TRBJ2-7; V: TRBV15; D: -; size: -; CDR3: CATSSLRLEQYF; DNA: TGTGCCACCAGCAGCCTGAGGCTCGAGCAGTACTTC
J: TRBJ1-2; V: TRBV27; D: TRBD1; size: -; CDR3: CASRIQGAGGYTF; DNA: TGTGCCAGCAGAATACAGGGGGCGGGAGGCTACACCTTC
J: TRBJ2-3; V: TRBV5-4; D: TRBD2; size: -; CDR3: CASSLASSGSTDTQYF; DNA: TGTGCCAGCAGCTTGGCCTCTAGCGGAAGCACAGATACGCAGTATTTT
J: TRBJ2-3; V: TRBV19; D: TRBD2; size: -; CDR3: CASRLAGGLGKQYF; DNA: TGTGCCAGTAGGTTAGCGGGGGGGCTAGGTAAGCAGTATTTT
J: TRBJ2-7; V: TRBV19; D: TRBD1; size: -; CDR3: CASSLNRGNEQYF; DNA: TGTGCCAGTAGTTTAAACAGGGGCAACGAGCAGTACTTC
J: TRBJ2-7; V: TRBV7-9; D: -; size: -; CDR3: CASSLASGRARYEQYF; DNA: TGTGCCAGCAGCTTAGCCTCGGGCAGGGCCAGGTACGAGCAGTACTTC
J: TRBJ2-3; V: TRBV18; D: TRBD2; size: -; CDR3: CASSSSPHTSGGAGDTQYF; DNA: TGTGCCAGCTCATCCTCACCACATACTAGCGGGGGGGCCGGAGATACGCAGTATTTT
J: TRBJ1-1; V: TRBV5-1; D: -; size: -; CDR3: CASSSRTVNTEAFF; DNA: TGCGCCAGCAGTTCTCGGACAGTGAACACTGAAGCTTTCTTT
J: TRBJ2-7; V: TRBV7-2; D: TRBD1; size: -; CDR3: CASSWISGTGAYEQYF; DNA: TGTGCCAGCAGCTGGATATCCGGGACAGGGGCATACGAGCAGTACTTC